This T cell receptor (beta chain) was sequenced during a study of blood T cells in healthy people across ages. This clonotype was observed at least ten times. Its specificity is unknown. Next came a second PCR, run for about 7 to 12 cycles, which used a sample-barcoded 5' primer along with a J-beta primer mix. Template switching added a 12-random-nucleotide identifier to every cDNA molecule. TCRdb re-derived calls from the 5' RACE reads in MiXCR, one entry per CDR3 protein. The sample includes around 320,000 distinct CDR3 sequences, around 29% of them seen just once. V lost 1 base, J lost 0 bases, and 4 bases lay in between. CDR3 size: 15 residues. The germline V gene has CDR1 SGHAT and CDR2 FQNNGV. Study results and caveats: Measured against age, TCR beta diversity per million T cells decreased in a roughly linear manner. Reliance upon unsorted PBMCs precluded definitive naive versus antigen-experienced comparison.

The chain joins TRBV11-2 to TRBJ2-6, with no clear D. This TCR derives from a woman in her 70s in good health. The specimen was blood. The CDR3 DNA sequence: TGTGCCAGCAGCTTAGCGGACTCTGGGGCCAACGTCCTGACTTTC. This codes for CASSLADSGANVLTF.